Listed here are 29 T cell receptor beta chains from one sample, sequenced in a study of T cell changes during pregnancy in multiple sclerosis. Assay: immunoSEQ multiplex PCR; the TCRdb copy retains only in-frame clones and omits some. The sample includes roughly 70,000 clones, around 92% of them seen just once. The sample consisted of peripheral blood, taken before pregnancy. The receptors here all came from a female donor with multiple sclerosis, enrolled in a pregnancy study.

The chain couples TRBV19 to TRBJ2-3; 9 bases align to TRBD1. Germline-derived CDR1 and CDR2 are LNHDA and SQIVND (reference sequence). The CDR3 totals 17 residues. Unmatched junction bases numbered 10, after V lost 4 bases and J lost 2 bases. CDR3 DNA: TGTGCCAGTAGTACCCTCCCGGGACAGGGTATCACAGATACGCAGTATTTT. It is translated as CASSTLPGQGITDTQYF.

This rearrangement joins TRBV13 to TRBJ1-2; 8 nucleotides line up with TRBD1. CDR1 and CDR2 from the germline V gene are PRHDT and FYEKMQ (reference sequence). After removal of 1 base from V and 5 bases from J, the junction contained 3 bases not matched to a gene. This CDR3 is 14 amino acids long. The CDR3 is CASSLDRTGYGYTF. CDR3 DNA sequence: TGTGCCAGCAGCTTAGACCGGACAGGGTATGGCTACACCTTC.

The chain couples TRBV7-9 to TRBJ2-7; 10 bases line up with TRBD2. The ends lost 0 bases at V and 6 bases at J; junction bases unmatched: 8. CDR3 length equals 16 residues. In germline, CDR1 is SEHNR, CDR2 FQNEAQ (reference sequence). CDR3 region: CASSLAALAGAAEQYF. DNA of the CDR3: TGTGCCAGCAGCTTAGCGGCTCTAGCGGGAGCTGCCGAGCAGTACTTC.

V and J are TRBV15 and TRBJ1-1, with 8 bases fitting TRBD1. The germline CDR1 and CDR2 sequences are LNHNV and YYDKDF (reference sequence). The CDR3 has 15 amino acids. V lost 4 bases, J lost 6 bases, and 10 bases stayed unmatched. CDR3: CATSTRTGTGSEAFF. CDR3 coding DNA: TGTGCCACCAGCACCCGAACCGGGACAGGATCTGAAGCTTTCTTT.

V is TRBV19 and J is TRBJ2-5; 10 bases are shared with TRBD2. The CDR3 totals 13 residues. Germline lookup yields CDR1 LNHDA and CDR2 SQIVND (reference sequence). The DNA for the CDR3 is TGTGCTATTAGCCGAGCGGGAGGGGAGACCCAGTACTTC. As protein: CAISRAGGETQYF.

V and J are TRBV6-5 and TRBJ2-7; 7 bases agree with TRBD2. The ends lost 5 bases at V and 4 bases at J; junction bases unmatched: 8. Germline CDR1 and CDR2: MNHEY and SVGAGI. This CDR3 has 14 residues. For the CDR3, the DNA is TGTGCCAGCAGTATAAGCAGGACTAGTTACGAGCAGTACTTC. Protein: CASSISRTSYEQYF.

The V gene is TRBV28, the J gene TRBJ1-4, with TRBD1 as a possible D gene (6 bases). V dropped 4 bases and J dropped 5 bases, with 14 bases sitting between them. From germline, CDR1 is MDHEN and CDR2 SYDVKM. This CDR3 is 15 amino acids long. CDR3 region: CASSSGANFNEKLFF. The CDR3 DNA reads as TGTGCCAGCAGTTCAGGGGCAAACTTCAATGAAAAACTGTTTTTT.

The CDR3 reads CASSPFDRAPYGYTF. In DNA form, the CDR3 reads TGTGCCAGCAGCCCCTTCGACAGGGCACCCTATGGCTACACCTTC. V usage is TRBV27 and J usage is TRBJ1-2, with TRBD1 matching 7 bases. Germline CDR1 and CDR2: MNHEY and SMNVEV (reference sequence). V trimming: 6 bases; J trimming: 4 bases; junction bases outside the gene matches: 11. The CDR3 covers 15 residues.

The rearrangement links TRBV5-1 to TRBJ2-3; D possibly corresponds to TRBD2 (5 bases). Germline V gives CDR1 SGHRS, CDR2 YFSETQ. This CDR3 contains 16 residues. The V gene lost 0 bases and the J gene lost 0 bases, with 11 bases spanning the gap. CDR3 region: CASSLGGVRSTDTQYF. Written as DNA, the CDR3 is TGCGCCAGCAGCTTGGGGGGAGTCAGAAGCACAGATACGCAGTATTTT. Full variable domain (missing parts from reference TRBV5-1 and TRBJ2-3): KAGVTQTPRYLIKTRGQQVTLSCSPISGHRSVSWYQQTPGQGLQFLFEYFSETQRNKGNFPGRFSGRQFSNSRSEMNVSTLELGDSALYLCASSLGGVRSTDTQYFGPGTRLTVL.

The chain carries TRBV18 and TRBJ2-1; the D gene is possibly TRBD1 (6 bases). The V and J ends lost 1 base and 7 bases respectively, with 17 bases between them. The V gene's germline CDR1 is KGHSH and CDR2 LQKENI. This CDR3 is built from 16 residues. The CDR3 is CASSPLGGGDRNEQFF. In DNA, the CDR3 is TGTGCCAGCTCACCACTTGGGGGCGGAGATAGAAATGAGCAGTTCTTC.

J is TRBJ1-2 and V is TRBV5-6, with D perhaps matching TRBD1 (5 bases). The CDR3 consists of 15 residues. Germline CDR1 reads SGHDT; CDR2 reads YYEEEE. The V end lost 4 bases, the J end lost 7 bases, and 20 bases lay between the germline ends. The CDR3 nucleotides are TGTGCCAGCAGCACCACGACAGCTGACTTTGGTGGCTACACCTTC. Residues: CASSTTTADFGGYTF.

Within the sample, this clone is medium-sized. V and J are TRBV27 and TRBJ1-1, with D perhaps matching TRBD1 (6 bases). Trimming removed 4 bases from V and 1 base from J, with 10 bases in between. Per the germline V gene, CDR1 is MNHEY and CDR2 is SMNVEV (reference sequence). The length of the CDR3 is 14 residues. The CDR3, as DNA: TGTGCCAGCAGTTGGACAGCCAAGAACACTGAAGCTTTCTTT. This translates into CASSWTAKNTEAFF.

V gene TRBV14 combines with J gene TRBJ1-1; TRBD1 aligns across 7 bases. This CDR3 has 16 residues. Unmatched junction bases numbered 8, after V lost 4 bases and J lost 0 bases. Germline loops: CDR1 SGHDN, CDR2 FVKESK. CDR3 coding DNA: TGTGCCAGCAGCCCACTCCCCGGACAGGTGAACACTGAAGCTTTCTTT. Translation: CASSPLPGQVNTEAFF.

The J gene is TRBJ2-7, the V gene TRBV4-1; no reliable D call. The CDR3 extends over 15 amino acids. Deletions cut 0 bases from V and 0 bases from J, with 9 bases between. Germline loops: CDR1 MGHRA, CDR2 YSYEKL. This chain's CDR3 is CASSQDPYLSYEQYF. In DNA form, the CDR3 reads TGCGCCAGCAGCCAAGATCCTTATCTCTCCTACGAGCAGTACTTC.

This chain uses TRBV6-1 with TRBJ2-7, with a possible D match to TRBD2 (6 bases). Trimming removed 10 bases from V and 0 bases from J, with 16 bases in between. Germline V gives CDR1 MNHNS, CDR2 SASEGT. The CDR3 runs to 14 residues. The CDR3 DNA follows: TGTGCCATTCATAGCGGAATGATCTCCTACGAGCAGTACTTC. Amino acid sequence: CAIHSGMISYEQYF.

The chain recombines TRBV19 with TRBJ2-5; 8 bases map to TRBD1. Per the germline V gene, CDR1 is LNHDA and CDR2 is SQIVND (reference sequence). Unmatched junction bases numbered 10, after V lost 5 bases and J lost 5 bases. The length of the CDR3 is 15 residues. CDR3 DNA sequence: TGTGCCAGTAGTCCCCTTCGGACAGGGAGGGAGACCCAGTACTTC. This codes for CASSPLRTGRETQYF.

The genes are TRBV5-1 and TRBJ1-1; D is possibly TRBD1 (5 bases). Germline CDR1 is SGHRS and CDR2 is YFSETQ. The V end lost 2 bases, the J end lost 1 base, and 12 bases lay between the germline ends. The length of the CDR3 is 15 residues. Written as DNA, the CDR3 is TGCGCCAGCAGCTTAGGGAATGGACAGAACACTGAAGCTTTCTTT. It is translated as CASSLGNGQNTEAFF.

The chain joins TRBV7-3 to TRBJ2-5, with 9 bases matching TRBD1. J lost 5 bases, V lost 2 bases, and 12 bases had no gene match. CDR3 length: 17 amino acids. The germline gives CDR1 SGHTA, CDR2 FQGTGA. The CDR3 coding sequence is TGTGCCAGCAGCTTATCGGACAGGGGAAGGGATTGGGAGACCCAGTACTTC. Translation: CASSLSDRGRDWETQYF.

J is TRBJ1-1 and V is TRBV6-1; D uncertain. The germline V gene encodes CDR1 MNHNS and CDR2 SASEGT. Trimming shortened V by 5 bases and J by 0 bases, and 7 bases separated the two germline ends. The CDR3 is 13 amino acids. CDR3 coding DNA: TGTGCCAGCAGTCCCACGGTGAACACTGAAGCTTTCTTT. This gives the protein CASSPTVNTEAFF.

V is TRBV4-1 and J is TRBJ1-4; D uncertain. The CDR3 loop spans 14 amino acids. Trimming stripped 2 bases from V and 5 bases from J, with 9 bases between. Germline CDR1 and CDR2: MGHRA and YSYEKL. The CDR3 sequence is CASSQQALNEKLFF. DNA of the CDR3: TGCGCCAGCAGCCAACAGGCGCTAAATGAAAAACTGTTTTTT.

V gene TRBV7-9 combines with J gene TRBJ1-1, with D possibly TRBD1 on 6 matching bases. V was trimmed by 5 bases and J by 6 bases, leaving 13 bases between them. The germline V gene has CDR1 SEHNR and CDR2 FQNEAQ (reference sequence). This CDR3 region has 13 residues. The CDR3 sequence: CASSQRQVSEAFF. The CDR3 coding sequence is TGTGCCAGCAGCCAAAGACAGGTTTCTGAAGCTTTCTTT.

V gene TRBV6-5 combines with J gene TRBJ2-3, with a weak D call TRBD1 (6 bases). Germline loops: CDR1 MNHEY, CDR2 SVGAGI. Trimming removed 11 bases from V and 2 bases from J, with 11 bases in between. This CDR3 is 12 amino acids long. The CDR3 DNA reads TGTGCCGCTCGGGACACCACAGATACGCAGTATTTT. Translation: CAARDTTDTQYF.

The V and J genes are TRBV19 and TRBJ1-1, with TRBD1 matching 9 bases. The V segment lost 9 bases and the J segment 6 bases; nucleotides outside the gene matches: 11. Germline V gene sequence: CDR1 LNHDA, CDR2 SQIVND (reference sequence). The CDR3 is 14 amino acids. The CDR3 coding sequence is TGTGCCAGCCGACGAACAGGGGGCAGGGCTGAAGCTTTCTTT. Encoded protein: CASRRTGGRAEAFF.

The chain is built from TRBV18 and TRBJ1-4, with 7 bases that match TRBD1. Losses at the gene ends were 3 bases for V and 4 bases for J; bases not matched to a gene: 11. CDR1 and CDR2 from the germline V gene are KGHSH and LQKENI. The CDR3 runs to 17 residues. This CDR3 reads CASSPTKTGDINEKLFF. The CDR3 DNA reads TGTGCCAGCTCACCTACGAAAACAGGGGATATTAATGAAAAACTGTTTTTT.

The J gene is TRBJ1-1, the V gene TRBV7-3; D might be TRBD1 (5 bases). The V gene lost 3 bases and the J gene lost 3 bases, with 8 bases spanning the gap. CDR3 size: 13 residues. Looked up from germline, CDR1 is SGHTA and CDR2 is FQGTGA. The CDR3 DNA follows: TGTGCCAGCAGCTTGGCAGGGTACACTGAAGCTTTCTTT. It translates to CASSLAGYTEAFF.

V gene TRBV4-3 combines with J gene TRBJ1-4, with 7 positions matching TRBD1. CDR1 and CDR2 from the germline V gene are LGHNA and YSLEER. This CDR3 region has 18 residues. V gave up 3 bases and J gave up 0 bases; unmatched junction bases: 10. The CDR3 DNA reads TGCGCCAGCAGCCAGGAAAAGACAGGGAGTTCAACTAATGAAAAACTGTTTTTT. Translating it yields CASSQEKTGSSTNEKLFF.

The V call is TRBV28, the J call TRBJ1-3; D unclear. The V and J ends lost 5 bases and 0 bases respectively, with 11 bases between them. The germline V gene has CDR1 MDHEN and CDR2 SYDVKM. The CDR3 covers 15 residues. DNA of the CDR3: TGTGCCAGCAGTAAAAGAGGGATCTCTGGAAACACCATATATTTT. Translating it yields CASSKRGISGNTIYF.

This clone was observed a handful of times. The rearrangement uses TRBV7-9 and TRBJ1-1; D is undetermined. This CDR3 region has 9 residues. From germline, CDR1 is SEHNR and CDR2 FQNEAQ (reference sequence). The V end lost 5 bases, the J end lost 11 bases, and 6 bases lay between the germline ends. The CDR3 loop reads CASSREAFF. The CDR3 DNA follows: TGTGCCAGCAGCCGGGAGGCTTTCTTT.

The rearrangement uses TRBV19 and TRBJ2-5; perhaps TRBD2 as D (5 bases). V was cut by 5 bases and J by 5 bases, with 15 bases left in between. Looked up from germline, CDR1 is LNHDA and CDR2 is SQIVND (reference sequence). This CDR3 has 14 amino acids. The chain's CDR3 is CASSPREGLETQYF. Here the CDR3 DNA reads TGTGCCAGTAGTCCCCGAGAGGGTTTGGAGACCCAGTACTTC.